Below, one T cell receptor beta chain is given with its context. This record comes from a study of human T cells and chemical hapten exposure. MiXCR, applied by TCRdb to the RACE reads, yields one record per CDR3 protein. The sample has roughly 92,000 distinct CDR3 sequences; 11% are singletons. Time point denoted: patch test 2, 6 weeks after DPC sensitization. Documented treatment: therapeutic diphenylcyclopropenone sensitization with weekly scalp DPC. CDR3 length equals 14 residues. The trim removed 4 bases at V and 6 bases at J, leaving 7 bases unmatched. Germline V gene lookup returns CDR1 SGHNT and CDR2 YYREEE (reference sequence).

The chain recombines TRBV5-4 with TRBJ1-1, with TRBD1 identical over 9 bases. The material sequenced was whole blood, taken in connection with sensitization to the hapten diphenylcyclopropenone (DPC). The source of this sequence is a woman aged 40 to 49 with alopecia areata. Some clones in this sample may be carry-over from other donors' samples. CDR3 sequence: CASSKDRGGPEAFF. For the CDR3, the DNA is TGTGCCAGCAGCAAGGACAGGGGTGGCCCTGAAGCTTTCTTT.